The sequence of this T cell receptor beta chain was determined in a study of OX40 agonist ivuxolimab in advanced cancers. Overall study: An agonistic anti-OX40 (CD134) antibody, ivuxolimab, was used to treat the patients.

Here immunoSEQ multiplex PCR was the method, and the copy in TCRdb shows in-frame clones only, minus some. The top ten clones hold around 0.37% of a sample with about 61,000 clones, roughly 87% of them seen once. A remark on this clone: Its antigen is unidentified.

Germline V gene lookup returns CDR1 PRHDT and CDR2 FYEKMQ (reference sequence). The J segment lost 5 bases and the V segment lost 5 bases, leaving 8 bases of the junction unmatched. This CDR3 comprises 15 residues. Points from the study as a whole: There was clonal expansion of CD4+ and CD8+ blood T cells by week 6 at 0.1 to 3.0 mg/kg.

Enrollment shut out patients with autoimmune disease history or systemic immunosuppression. The specimen comprised CD4+ or CD8+ T cells sorted from blood, sampled in a trial of the OX40 agonist ivuxolimab. The rearrangement joins TRBV13 to TRBJ2-5; 10 positions agree with TRBD1. The receptor was isolated from an adult with an advanced solid tumor such as melanoma, head and neck, liver or kidney cancer. The CDR3 DNA reads TGTGCCAGCAGCCTCCCGGGACAGGGGATGGAGACCCAGTACTTC. Its protein product is CASSLPGQGMETQYF.